The text below deals with one T cell receptor beta chain. This clonotype was counted ten times or more. Its target antigen remains unknown. Base quality data are lacking; no much larger clone is found one base away. This sample was taken from a study of early T cells in non-severe SARS-CoV-2 infection (dated by TCRdb to about 2021). About the full investigation: Bulk RNA from unsorted whole blood was used for TCR sequencing, so alpha and beta chains could not be paired. The study at large found these results: VDJdb matching was skewed toward anti-spike CD8 responses, so virus-specific expansions were likely underestimated and private and CD4 specificities were missed.

The library was built by means of 5' RACE. Sequenced on a NextSeq 500. Unique molecular identifiers were attached to individual cDNA molecules in the TCR library protocol so that sequencing error and PCR bias could be corrected. TCR alpha and beta chains were both sequenced, and the abundances of alpha and beta sequences in each sample were closely correlated with each other. Per the authors' processing: Decombinator V4 was used to perform V gene, J gene and CDR3 annotation of TCR sequences. Expanded TCRs were defined as changing significantly between any two time points under a Poisson model with p below 0.0001. TCR abundances were normalised to the total number of TCRs sequenced per sample and expressed as counts per million. TRAV1-2 paired with TRAJ12, TRAJ20 or TRAJ33 defined MAIT TCRs, while TRAV10 paired with TRAJ18 defined iNKT TCRs. A search of VDJdb, accessed on 1 November 2021, was run for TCRs annotated to CMV, EBV and SARS-CoV-2, with TCRs annotated for multiple antigens excluded. The raw public reads went through TCRdb reprocessing: fastp at Q25, MiXCR clone calling, in-frame beta chains kept. Entries that share a CDR3 protein sequence are merged under the most common genes and DNA. What appears here as the V and J calls and clone size reflects TCRdb's work, not the paper's. The sample profile shows fewer than 30,000 distinct CDR3 sequences; 4.4% of them were found once. Roughly 5.9% of the sample belongs to the ten largest clones.

Set within a cohort of healthcare workers in London, UK, this nested case-control study involved weekly PCR testing of nasopharyngeal swabs along with blood sampling. Healthcare workers were recruited during the week of the UK lockdown, between 23 and 31 March 2020, and followed weekly for up to roughly 16 weeks. The germline V gene sets CDR1 to SGHAT and CDR2 to FQNNGV. From the cysteine up to the phenylalanine, the CDR3 has a length of 17 residues. CDR3 DNA is the only sequence kept; it has 51 bases, read in frame from the first base. V lost 5 bases and J lost 2 bases, and the count of bases not matched to a germline gene is 14.

The sample taken for sequencing was whole blood. Recombination connected TRBV11-2 to TRBJ2-7; 8 central nucleotides agree with TRBD2. The clonotype comes from an adult who was a healthcare worker with PCR-confirmed SARS-CoV-2 infection or an uninfected control (not recorded which). The encoded CDR3 is CASSPLSRSGTPYEQYF. The nucleotides read TGTGCCAGCAGCCCACTAAGTCGTAGCGGGACGCCCTACGAGCAGTACTTC.